The 30 T cell receptor beta chains in this list originate from one sample, sequenced in a study of T cell changes during pregnancy in multiple sclerosis. The protocol was immunoSEQ multiplex PCR, while the TCRdb copy is restricted to in-frame clones and leaves out a portion. The sample shows approximately 40,000 clones, under 95% of them seen only once. The sample here was CD4+ T cells from peripheral blood mononuclear cells, taken in the third trimester of pregnancy. The receptors originated from a female donor with multiple sclerosis, enrolled in a pregnancy study.

This sequence joins TRBV4-3 and TRBJ1-2; D remains unclear. This CDR3 has 17 amino acids. V was trimmed by 0 bases and J by 4 bases, leaving 18 bases between them. The V gene's germline CDR1 is LGHNA and CDR2 YSLEER. This CDR3 is CASSQDFLQGGSYGYTF. The DNA of the CDR3 is TGCGCCAGCAGCCAAGATTTTTTACAAGGAGGAAGCTATGGCTACACCTTC.

This chain connects TRBV12-2 to TRBJ2-4; the DNA was not used to check the table's D call, TRBD1. TRBV12-2 is a known pseudogene. This CDR3 has 16 residues. The CDR3 DNA follows: TGTGCAAGTCGCCCCGGGACAGGGTGGGACAAAAACATTCAGTACTTC. This codes for CASRPGTGWDKNIQYF.

V is TRBV5-4 and J is TRBJ2-3, with D perhaps matching TRBD2 (5 bases). The CDR3 has 16 amino acids. V was shortened by 0 bases and J by 7 bases, with 18 bases between the two germline ends. Germline V lookup: CDR1 SGHNT, CDR2 YYREEE (reference sequence). This chain's CDR3 is CASSLDLSGPWYTQYF. CDR3 coding DNA: TGTGCCAGCAGCTTGGACTTGAGCGGCCCGTGGTATACGCAGTATTTT. The variable domain in full, with the rest retrieved from reference TRBV5-4 and TRBJ2-3, is ETGVTQSPTHLIKTRGQQVTLRCSSQSGHNTVSWYQQALGQGPQFIFQYYREEENGRGNFPPRFSGLQFPNYSSELNVNALELDDSALYLCASSLDLSGPWYTQYFGPGTRLTVL.

J is TRBJ2-7 and V is TRBV30, with D tentatively TRBD2 (6 bases). The CDR3 contains 12 residues. Trimming stripped 3 bases from V and 2 bases from J, with 8 bases between. CDR1 and CDR2 (germline): GTSNPN, SVGIG (reference sequence). The CDR3: CAWREGTYEQYF. CDR3 nucleotides: TGTGCCTGGAGGGAGGGAACCTACGAGCAGTACTTC.

The chain has TRBV7-6 and TRBJ2-5; D remains ambiguous. V lost 4 bases and J lost 2, with 2 bases in between. Germline CDR1 reads SGHVS; CDR2 reads FNYEAQ. This CDR3 region has 11 residues. The CDR3 DNA reads TGTGCCAGCAGCTCTCAAGAGACCCAGTACTTC. This codes for CASSSQETQYF.

The rearrangement uses TRBV10-1 and TRBJ2-1; 8 nucleotides line up with TRBD2. The CDR3 has 15 residues. Germline values: CDR1 WNHNN, CDR2 SYGVQD (reference sequence). J was trimmed by 1 base and V by 5 bases; bases with no gene match: 4. DNA for the CDR3: TGCGCCAGCAGTTTCACTAGCGGATCCTACAATGAGCAGTTCTTC. Translated, it gives CASSFTSGSYNEQFF.

The rearrangement uses TRBV7-9 and TRBJ2-3, with TRBD1 matching 8 bases. Germline V gene lookup returns CDR1 SEHNR and CDR2 FQNEAQ (reference sequence). Losses at the gene ends were 5 bases for V and 1 base for J; bases not matched to a gene: 5. The length of the CDR3 is 15 residues. CDR3 loop: CASSQDRAGTDTQYF. The CDR3 DNA is TGTGCCAGCAGCCAGGACAGGGCGGGCACAGATACGCAGTATTTT.

A few counts support this clone. The chain is built from TRBV5-1 and TRBJ2-1; the match to TRBD1 covers 7 bases. Trimming took 4 bases from V and 7 from J; bases not matched to a gene: 11. CDR1 and CDR2 from the germline V gene are SGHRS and YFSETQ. The CDR3 spans 15 residues. CDR3 sequence (DNA): TGCGCCAGCAGCCCACTGACCGGGACAGATAATGAGCAGTTCTTC. As protein: CASSPLTGTDNEQFF.

The chain employs TRBV7-7 and TRBJ2-3; 16 nucleotides agree with TRBD2. The CDR3 consists of 18 residues. Germline lookup yields CDR1 SSHAT and CDR2 FNYEAQ (reference sequence). V lost 5 bases to trimming and J lost 6 bases; unmatched junction nucleotides: 11. This CDR3 is CASSPLTGTSGRADTQYF. The CDR3 region has the DNA TGTGCCAGCAGCCCGTTAACCGGGACTAGCGGGAGGGCCGATACGCAGTATTTT. Based on the CDR3 plus reference TRBV7-7 and TRBJ2-3, the full variable domain is GAGVSQSPRYKVTKRGQDVTLRCDPISSHATLYWYQQALGQGPEFLTYFNYEAQPDKSGLPSDRFSAERPEGSISTLTIQRTEQRDSAMYRCASSPLTGTSGRADTQYFGPGTRLTVL.

In its sample, this clone was seen a few times. This CDR3 is CASSERGQPQETQYF. CDR3 nucleotides: TGTGCCAGCAGTGAAAGAGGGCAGCCTCAAGAGACCCAGTACTTC. The chain links TRBV2 to TRBJ2-5; possibly TRBD2 for D (5 bases). Trimming took 2 bases from V and 2 from J, leaving 12 bases between them. Germline lookup yields CDR1 SNHLY and CDR2 FYNNEI. This CDR3 has 15 amino acids.

The V and J genes are TRBV19 and TRBJ2-2; D is possibly TRBD2 (6 bases). Trimming shortened V by 11 bases and J by 4 bases, and 14 bases separated the two germline ends. This CDR3 has 13 amino acids. Germline lookup yields CDR1 LNHDA and CDR2 SQIVND (reference sequence). The CDR3 loop reads CAAREVGTGELFF. The CDR3 nucleotides read TGTGCCGCCAGGGAGGTTGGCACCGGGGAGCTGTTTTTT.

This chain joins TRBV21-1 and TRBJ2-4; TRBD2, as called in the table, went unchecked against the DNA. TRBV21-1 is labeled a pseudogene. This CDR3 contains 16 residues. The CDR3 DNA reads TGTGCCAGCAACGGCGGGCGACCCGTAGCCAAAAACATTCAGTACTTC. It codes for CASNGGRPVAKNIQYF.

The chain uses TRBV7-9 and TRBJ1-3, with D perhaps matching TRBD1 (5 bases). This CDR3 is 17 amino acids long. The V end was cut by 7 bases, the J end by 1 base, with 20 bases between. CDR1 and CDR2 (germline): SEHNR, FQNEAQ (reference sequence). The CDR3 is CASKSGLGRESGNTIYF. The DNA for the CDR3 is TGTGCCAGCAAATCGGGGCTTGGGAGGGAATCTGGAAACACCATATATTTT.

This chain links TRBV28 with TRBJ1-1, with 8 positions matching TRBD1. The CDR3 length is 14 residues. V lost 4 bases and J lost 1; bases outside the gene matches: 2. CDR1 MDHEN and CDR2 SYDVKM come from the germline V gene. Here the CDR3 DNA reads TGTGCCAGCAGTTGGGGACAGGAGAACACTGAAGCTTTCTTT. Its protein is CASSWGQENTEAFF.

The CDR3 region is CAWMRVWTSGRLSSYNEQFF. Here the CDR3 DNA reads TGTGCCTGGATGAGGGTTTGGACTAGCGGGAGACTCAGCTCCTACAATGAGCAGTTCTTC. The chain recombines TRBV30 with TRBJ2-1, with 13 nucleotides matching TRBD2. CDR3 length equals 20 residues. Germline CDR1 and CDR2: GTSNPN and SVGIG (reference sequence). J was trimmed by 0 bases and V by 4 bases; bases with no gene match: 15.

The chain joins TRBV2 to TRBJ1-4; 7 positions match TRBD1. V shed 5 bases and J 3 bases; nucleotides not matched to a gene: 3. CDR3 length: 14 amino acids. Germline-derived CDR1 and CDR2 are SNHLY and FYNNEI. The CDR3 loop reads CASSFQGANEKLFF. CDR3 in DNA: TGTGCCAGCAGTTTTCAGGGGGCTAATGAAAAACTGTTTTTT.

The rearrangement links TRBV2 to TRBJ1-2, with D maybe TRBD1 (6 bases). The CDR3 contains 13 residues. The V end was cut by 10 bases, the J end by 2 bases, with 14 bases between. CDR1 SNHLY and CDR2 FYNNEI come from the germline V gene. The CDR3 here is CATRGQKNYGYTF. The CDR3 nucleotides are TGTGCCACCCGCGGACAGAAGAACTATGGCTACACCTTC.

This chain links TRBV2 with TRBJ1-1; tentatively, D is TRBD1 (6 bases). The V gene's germline CDR1 is SNHLY and CDR2 FYNNEI. Trimming removed 4 bases at V and 4 bases at J, with 13 bases between. The CDR3 runs to 14 residues. In DNA form, the CDR3 reads TGTGCCAGCAGTGTCAGGGGCGGGGGCACTGAAGCTTTCTTT. Translation: CASSVRGGGTEAFF.

The chain links TRBV27 to TRBJ1-5; no definite D call. This CDR3 comprises 16 residues. Germline V gene sequence: CDR1 MNHEY, CDR2 SMNVEV (reference sequence). V lost 5 bases, J lost 7 bases, and 21 bases lay in between. In DNA form, the CDR3 reads TGTGCCAGCAGTACCTCCAAATTGGGCCTATCACAGCCCCAGCATTTT. This translates into CASSTSKLGLSQPQHF.

The chain is built from TRBV5-1 and TRBJ2-7, with D possibly matching TRBD1 (6 bases). The V end lost 2 bases, the J end lost 4 bases, and 7 bases lay between the germline ends. Germline V lookup: CDR1 SGHRS, CDR2 YFSETQ. CDR3 size: 12 residues. Here the CDR3 DNA reads TGCGCCAGCAGCTTACAGGGTTACGAGCAGTACTTC. Translated, it gives CASSLQGYEQYF.

The chain couples TRBV7-2 to TRBJ2-7; 7 bases agree with TRBD1. Looked up from germline, CDR1 is SGHTA and CDR2 is FQGNSA. CDR3 length: 14 amino acids. After removal of 6 bases from V and 5 bases from J, the junction contained 10 bases not matched to a gene. DNA for the CDR3: TGTGCCAGCAGGGAAGGGGGCTCGGGTGACGAGCAGTACTTC. It encodes CASREGGSGDEQYF.

The CDR3: CASSLAGLEETQYF. CDR3 bases: TGTGCCAGCAGCTTAGCGGGCTTAGAAGAGACCCAGTACTTC. The genes are TRBV7-9 and TRBJ2-5; D not certain. Germline V gives CDR1 SEHNR, CDR2 FQNEAQ (reference sequence). This CDR3 is built from 14 residues. V lost 0 bases and J lost 3, with 8 bases in between.

J is TRBJ2-7 and V is TRBV6-5, with 7 bases aligning to TRBD1. The germline V gene has CDR1 MNHEY and CDR2 SVGAGI. The J segment lost 3 bases and the V segment lost 5 bases, leaving 4 bases of the junction unmatched. CDR3 size: 13 residues. CDR3 sequence (DNA): TGTGCCAGCAGTCTGGGACAGTTCTACGAGCAGTACTTC. It translates to CASSLGQFYEQYF.

This clone was seen only once. Other DNA sequences in this specimen translate into the identical CDR3. V is TRBV28 and J is TRBJ2-5; D may be TRBD1 (6 bases). Germline V gene lookup returns CDR1 MDHEN and CDR2 SYDVKM. The CDR3 runs to 14 residues. The V end lost 7 bases, the J end lost 2 bases, and 14 bases lay between the germline ends. The CDR3 sequence: CASTLGQSQETQYF. The CDR3 DNA is TGTGCCAGCACCCTTGGACAGTCGCAAGAGACCCAGTACTTC.

The V gene is TRBV2, the J gene TRBJ1-2; D is perhaps TRBD1 (5 bases). This CDR3 spans 13 amino acids. Per germline, CDR1 SNHLY and CDR2 FYNNEI. V was trimmed by 7 bases and J by 5 bases, leaving 14 bases between them. This chain's CDR3 is CASTQTGGYGYTF. The CDR3 bases are TGTGCCAGCACCCAAACCGGGGGATATGGCTACACCTTC.

The chain combines TRBV7-2 with TRBJ2-1; TRBD2 aligns across 10 bases. This CDR3 region has 15 residues. The trim removed 3 bases at V and 4 bases at J, leaving 3 bases unmatched. Germline lookup yields CDR1 SGHTA and CDR2 FQGNSA. The CDR3, as DNA: TGTGCCAGCAGCTTTTGGACTAGCGGATACAATGAGCAGTTCTTC. This encodes CASSFWTSGYNEQFF.

The chain is built from TRBV5-6 and TRBJ2-2; TRBD2 is a possible D gene (5 bases). V lost 4 bases to trimming and J lost 3 bases, with 16 bases between them. The CDR3 sequence is 16 residues long. Germline V CDR1 and CDR2: SGHDT, YYEEEE. The chain's CDR3 is CASSLYEGVYTGELFF. CDR3 bases: TGTGCCAGCAGCCTCTACGAGGGAGTTTACACCGGGGAGCTGTTTTTT.

The rearrangement joins TRBV5-1 to TRBJ1-3; D is unclear. Germline CDR1 is SGHRS and CDR2 is YFSETQ. Trimming stripped 0 bases from V and 4 bases from J, with 11 bases between. The CDR3 runs to 15 residues. This CDR3 is CASSLGEGSGNTIYF. For the CDR3, the DNA is TGCGCCAGCAGCTTGGGTGAGGGCTCAGGAAACACCATATATTTT.

The rearrangement joins TRBV5-5 to TRBJ2-7, with 7 bases fitting TRBD1. The CDR3 totals 15 residues. Trimming removed 1 base from V and 2 bases from J; junction bases left unmatched: 6. Germline values: CDR1 SGHKS, CDR2 YYEKEE (reference sequence). The CDR3 bases are TGTGCCAGCAGCTTGAGGGACAGCTCACCCTACGAGCAGTACTTC. Protein sequence: CASSLRDSSPYEQYF.

The V call is TRBV5-1, the J call TRBJ2-7; 13 bases align to TRBD2. The V gene's germline CDR1 is SGHRS and CDR2 YFSETQ. Trimming cost V 0 bases and J 3 bases; bases outside gene matches: 6. The CDR3 length is 17 residues. The CDR3 DNA reads TGCGCCAGCAGCTTGGTGTCCGGGACTAGCGGGAACTACGAGCAGTACTTC. Encoded protein: CASSLVSGTSGNYEQYF. Together with reference TRBV5-1 and TRBJ2-7, the CDR3 gives the full variable domain: KAGVTQTPRYLIKTRGQQVTLSCSPISGHRSVSWYQQTPGQGLQFLFEYFSETQRNKGNFPGRFSGRQFSNSRSEMNVSTLELGDSALYLCASSLVSGTSGNYEQYFGPGTRLTVT.